This TCR beta chain was documented in a study of regulatory T cells in long-lasting Graves disease. Study summary: Graves' patients who were just diagnosed had used antithyroid drugs for under 3 months. Study-wide points: With persistent disease, TRBV28, TRBJ1-2 and TRBJ2-5 were the favored segments.

Time point reported: newly diagnosed GD, antithyroid drugs for less than 3 months. Generation of the TCR library employed RNA extracted from PBMCs. TCR beta libraries were built with iRepertoire HTBI primers and Arm-PCR of CDR3 regions. TCRdb analysed the multiplex PCR reads with MiXCR anew, one entry per CDR3 protein. The sample lists 360,000 or so distinct CDR3 sequences; over 15% were seen once. Germline CDR1 and CDR2: SGHNT and YENEEA. The CDR3 is made up of 12 amino acids. The V end was cut by 5 bases, the J end by 16 bases, with 18 bases between. Many counts were recorded for this clonotype. Its antigen is not known. These same data were also listed under a study on T cells in Graves' hyperthyroidism and ophthalmopathy. This second study says: Most thyroid clonotypes with frequency above 0.001 were detected in blood.

The clonotype was recovered from a man in his forties with Graves disease. Source: peripheral blood mononuclear cells (PBMCs), taken at new diagnosis, from a patient treated with antithyroid drugs. V is TRBV11-3 and J is TRBJ2-1; no definite D call. The CDR3 reads CASSPIGLVPFF. CDR3 sequence (DNA): TGTGCCAGCAGCCCAATAGGGCTAGTCCCCTTCTTC.